A single T cell receptor (beta chain) is shown here with its context. The CDR3 runs 15 residues. CDR1 and CDR2 (germline): LGHDT, YNNKEL (reference sequence). The junction had 8 bases not matched to a gene; V was cut back by 6 bases and J by 1 base. The sample comes from a study of blood T cell repertoires in COVID-19. Study-level background: Donors in the United States, Italy and Spain gave samples during acute or convalescent COVID-19. Nucleic acid was either cDNA or gDNA, and it came from T cells, B-cell-depleted T cells, or PBMCs.

Original processing methods: The assay estimated nucleated cells by amplifying reference gene primers. Data came from immunoSEQ multiplex PCR; TCRdb stores just in-frame clones and leaves some out. That table gives V, J and clone size, and the DNA gave D and trimming. There are more than 80,000 clones in the sample; less than 85% occur only once, and 14% lies in the top ten. The sequence was collected from a woman aged 60-70 years with acute or convalescent COVID-19. V is TRBV3-1 (or the pseudogene TRBV3-2) and J is TRBJ2-7; 8 bases align to TRBD1. The sequenced sample consisted of peripheral blood. CDR3 residues: CASSRGQAKSYEQYF. The CDR3 region has the DNA TGTGCCAGCAGTCGGGGACAGGCGAAATCCTACGAGCAGTACTTC.